The present entry profiles one T cell receptor (beta chain) with its context. The data derive from a study of PD-1 blockade in classical Hodgkin lymphoma. The data were produced by immunoSEQ multiplex PCR, yet TCRdb's version contains in-frame clones alone and is incomplete. This table has under 25,000 clones, over 60% appearing once. All patients experienced relapse after autologous stem cell transplantation, and brentuximab vedotin exposure was variable. The CDR3 has 14 amino acids. V was clipped by 2 bases and J by 4 bases, with 11 bases between them. CDR1 is MNHNY, CDR2 SVGAGI, per germline (reference sequence).

V and J are TRBV6-6 and TRBJ1-2, with D perhaps matching TRBD1 (6 bases). This sequence was found in a human donor with classical Hodgkin lymphoma. The specimen was peripheral blood mononuclear cells (PBMCs), collected before the second cycle of nivolumab. CDR3 region: CASSYGGTSYGYTF. The CDR3 DNA follows: TGTGCCAGCAGTTACGGAGGGACAAGCTATGGCTACACCTTC.